The entry below gives a single T cell receptor (beta chain) sequence along with its context. Its antigen is not identified. Germline V gene sequence: CDR1 DFQATT, CDR2 SNEGSKA (reference sequence). Trimming shortened V by 6 bases and J by 1 base, and 12 bases separated the two germline ends. The CDR3 totals 13 residues. A 5'RACE template-switching step, the method used to make TCR cDNA, added a universal primer site and UMIs. TCRdb re-derived calls from the 5' RACE reads in MiXCR, one entry per CDR3 protein. This table holds roughly 120,000 distinct CDR3 sequences, 6% to 8% found once. These data are taken from a study of T cells after yellow fever vaccination. Study-level information: Preparation of fractions with low cell numbers was performed using SMART-Seq v4 Ultra Low Input. Broader study findings: Contaminating bulk clonotypes could be abundant in FACS-sorted repertoires. A small share of clonotypes appeared in both CD4 and CD8 compartments.

The specimen was CD4+ T cells sorted from PBMCs, collected approximately 11 days after the first yellow fever vaccination. The TCR comes from a man younger than 30 who received the YFV17D yellow fever vaccine. This chain connects TRBV20-1 to TRBJ2-5; possibly TRBD2 for D (5 bases). CDR3 in DNA: TGCAGTGCCCCCTTGGGAGTCCAAGAGACCCAGTACTTC. Encoded protein: CSAPLGVQETQYF.